This record covers a single T cell receptor beta chain. The antigen is not known. The source of the sample is a study of cytomegalovirus exposure and HLA in healthy donors. Germline CDR1 SGDLS, CDR2 YYNGEE. The CDR3 runs 14 residues. J lost 6 bases, V lost 4 bases, and 4 bases had no gene match. The PCR used 60 Vbeta and 13 Jbeta primers. The method was immunoSEQ multiplex PCR; TCRdb's version includes in-frame clones alone and lacks a portion of them. Of some 90,000 clones in the sample, 81% were seen once. The study, taken as a whole, reports: The authors listed 150 to 200 TCR beta chains as cytomegalovirus-associated. The authors later linked a missense DCLRE1C variant to TCR beta V- and J-gene trimming. Most likely, a cluster of highly shared sequence variants arose as a sequencing artifact. HLA alleles were associated with roughly 17,000 TCR beta sequences in a later analysis at 0.05 false discovery rate.

The chain carries TRBV9 and TRBJ2-3, with TRBD1 matching over 11 bases. Sequenced material: PBMCs. This sequence originates from a woman in her sixties or seventies in good health and CMV-seropositive. In DNA form, the CDR3 reads TGTGCCAGCAGCCCGGGACAGGGGGTGGATACGCAGTATTTT. As protein: CASSPGQGVDTQYF.